This passage covers 9 T cell receptor beta chains from one sample sequenced in a study of shared clonotypes between healthy human individuals. TCRdb keeps only in-frame clones here, not all; method: immunoSEQ multiplex PCR. The repertoire includes about 490,000 clones, approximately 78% of them detected once, and 9.5% to 15% sits in the top ten. The sample comprised PBMCs. Source of these receptors: a woman between 40 and 55 years old in good health. Some clones in this sample may be carry-over from other donors' samples.

The rearrangement joins TRBV5-1 to TRBJ2-6, with a possible D match to TRBD2 (5 bases). The CDR3 has 15 amino acids. V lost 4 bases and J 2 bases, leaving 10 bases between the germline ends. Germline V gives CDR1 SGHRS, CDR2 YFSETQ. CDR3 coding DNA: TGCGCCAGCAGCAGCGGAAGGGCTGGGGCCAACGTCCTGACTTTC. Encoded protein: CASSSGRAGANVLTF.

With respect to this clone: One base away lies a much larger clone, so this may be a sequencing read error. The chain joins TRBV28 to TRBJ1-5; TRBD1 might be the D (6 bases). V lost 10 bases and J lost 6, with 16 bases in between. This CDR3 region has 13 residues. CDR1 is MDHEN, CDR2 SYDVKM, per germline. CDR3 DNA: TGTGCCAATGTGGGGGGGCTCGGTCAGCCCCAGCATTTT. Its protein product is CANVGGLGQPQHF.

The chain couples TRBV30 to TRBJ2-7; 7 nucleotides match TRBD1. The V gene's germline CDR1 is GTSNPN and CDR2 SVGIG (reference sequence). J gave up 3 bases and V 0 bases, and 5 bases lay outside the gene matches. The CDR3 runs 14 residues. The CDR3 DNA is TGTGCCTGGAGTGTTCCGGCAGGGGGCTACGAGCAGTACTTC. Protein: CAWSVPAGGYEQYF.

V gene TRBV2 combines with J gene TRBJ2-7; possible D gene TRBD2, 7 bases. V lost 0 bases, J lost 12 bases, and 15 bases lay in between. Germline V CDR1 and CDR2: SNHLY, FYNNEI. The CDR3 is made up of 13 amino acids. CDR3: CASSEARTRGRYF. In DNA, the CDR3 is TGTGCCAGCAGTGAAGCTCGGACTAGGGGGAGGTACTTC.

This clone was seen a handful of times. The sample holds other DNA sequences that translate to the same CDR3. V is TRBV27 and J is TRBJ1-1, with D maybe TRBD1 (6 bases). With 0 bases removed from V and 0 bases from J, the gap between germline ends came to 8 bases. Per the germline V gene, CDR1 is MNHEY and CDR2 is SMNVEV (reference sequence). This CDR3 is built from 15 residues. CDR3 loop: CASSLSDRMNTEAFF. CDR3 bases: TGTGCCAGCAGTTTATCAGACAGGATGAACACTGAAGCTTTCTTT.

This clone was found once. The gene calls are TRBV6-5 and TRBJ2-2, with D possibly being TRBD1 (6 bases). The CDR3 length is 16 residues. The V gene lost 0 bases and the J gene lost 1 base, with 9 bases spanning the gap. Germline loops: CDR1 MNHEY, CDR2 SVGAGI. Written as DNA, the CDR3 is TGTGCCAGCAGTTACTCGGGACAAGTGAACACCGGGGAGCTGTTTTTT. It encodes CASSYSGQVNTGELFF.

This clone was observed a handful of times. The chain joins TRBV30 to TRBJ2-5; 12 positions agree with TRBD2. The length of the CDR3 is 14 residues. The V gene's germline CDR1 is GTSNPN and CDR2 SVGIG (reference sequence). J gave up 11 bases and V 2 bases, and 9 bases lay outside the gene matches. This CDR3 reads CAWSRETSGSGQYF. Here the CDR3 DNA reads TGTGCCTGGAGTAGAGAGACTAGCGGGAGCGGGCAGTACTTC.

The V gene is TRBV19, the J gene TRBJ2-1; D possibly corresponds to TRBD1 (6 bases). This CDR3 region has 15 residues. Trimming took 5 bases from V and 7 from J, leaving 18 bases between them. Germline loops: CDR1 LNHDA, CDR2 SQIVND (reference sequence). CDR3 DNA sequence: TGTGCCAGTAGTCCATCTCTGGACAGAAGGAATGAGCAGTTCTTC. Its protein is CASSPSLDRRNEQFF.

The gene calls are TRBV5-6 and TRBJ2-5, with 9 bases that match TRBD1. Looked up from germline, CDR1 is SGHDT and CDR2 is YYEEEE. J was trimmed by 2 bases and V by 4 bases; bases with no gene match: 6. The CDR3 loop spans 15 amino acids. CDR3 DNA sequence: TGTGCCAGCAGCCCTGGGACAGGGAGGCAAGAGACCCAGTACTTC. It is translated as CASSPGTGRQETQYF.